A single sample is the source of the 9 T cell receptor beta chains below, sequenced in a study of blood T cell repertoires in COVID-19. Assay used: immunoSEQ multiplex PCR; TCRdb lists only in-frame clones, some missing. The sample yields about 330,000 clones, over 70% seen once. The sample comprised PBMCs or T cells enriched from blood (not recorded which). Receptor source: a man aged 30 to 39 who had recovered from COVID-19.

The J gene is TRBJ1-5, the V gene TRBV9; 9 bases align to TRBD1. The CDR3 length is 19 residues. Germline CDR1 reads SGDLS; CDR2 reads YYNGEE. V trimming: 1 base; J trimming: 0 bases; junction bases outside the gene matches: 11. The CDR3 coding sequence is TGTGCCAGCAGCGTACCCGGGACAGGGACGCGTCTTAGCAATCAGCCCCAGCATTTT. It yields the protein CASSVPGTGTRLSNQPQHF.

This chain uses TRBV5-1 with TRBJ2-1; the D gene is possibly TRBD2 (6 bases). CDR1 is SGHRS, CDR2 YFSETQ, per germline. The CDR3 length is 15 residues. V shed 1 base and J shed 3 bases, with 11 bases lying between them. CDR3 nucleotide sequence: TGCGCCAGCAGCTTGTCGGGACTTAGCTACAATGAGCAGTTCTTC. It is translated as CASSLSGLSYNEQFF.

The CDR3 region has the DNA TGTGCCAGCAGTTTACGAGGGTTTGGCATTCAGTACTTC. This encodes CASSLRGFGIQYF. This rearrangement joins TRBV12-3 or TRBV12-4 to TRBJ2-4, with a tentative D call TRBD2 (5 bases). The CDR3 loop spans 13 amino acids. The V end was cut by 2 bases, the J end by 9 bases, with 11 bases between.

For this clone: The sample has other DNA sequences that encode this CDR3 too. The genes are TRBV5-1 and TRBJ2-3; possibly TRBD1 for D (6 bases). Germline CDR1 and CDR2: SGHRS and YFSETQ. The V end was cut by 0 bases, the J end by 0 bases, with 8 bases between. The CDR3 sequence is 15 residues long. The CDR3 DNA is TGCGCCAGCAGCTTGGGCAGGGGCAGCACAGATACGCAGTATTTT. Encoded protein: CASSLGRGSTDTQYF.

V usage is TRBV5-4 and J usage is TRBJ1-2; D remains unclear. V lost 0 bases to trimming and J lost 1 base, with 10 bases between them. The CDR3 totals 15 residues. The V gene's germline CDR1 is SGHNT and CDR2 YYREEE (reference sequence). The DNA of the CDR3 is TGTGCCAGCAGCTTGGCCAAGGAGGGTAACTATGGCTACACCTTC. Translated, it gives CASSLAKEGNYGYTF.

The chain has TRBV28 and TRBJ1-6, with a weak D call TRBD1 (6 bases). The V gene lost 6 bases and the J gene lost 7 bases, with 13 bases spanning the gap. CDR3 size: 14 residues. The V gene's germline CDR1 is MDHEN and CDR2 SYDVKM. The CDR3 sequence is CASRMGARNSPLHF. CDR3 nucleotide sequence: TGTGCCAGCAGGATGGGGGCTCGGAATTCACCCCTCCACTTT.

The chain has TRBV5-4 and TRBJ2-2, with D perhaps matching TRBD2 (6 bases). The CDR3 covers 16 residues. V was clipped by 2 bases and J by 0 bases, with 11 bases between them. Germline V gene data show CDR1 as SGHNT and CDR2 as YYREEE (reference sequence). In DNA form, the CDR3 reads TGTGCCAGCAGCTTCTCGTGGGGGGCGAACACCGGGGAGCTGTTTTTT. Translation: CASSFSWGANTGELFF. Full variable domain (outside the CDR3, taken from reference TRBV5-4 and TRBJ2-2): ETGVTQSPTHLIKTRGQQVTLRCSSQSGHNTVSWYQQALGQGPQFIFQYYREEENGRGNFPPRFSGLQFPNYSSELNVNALELDDSALYLCASSFSWGANTGELFFGEGSRLTVL.

The chain joins TRBV20-1 to TRBJ2-5; possibly TRBD1 for D (5 bases). Germline V CDR1 and CDR2: DFQATT, SNEGSKA (reference sequence). Deletions cut 0 bases from V and 13 bases from J, with 12 bases between. The length of the CDR3 is 11 residues. In DNA form, the CDR3 reads TGCAGTGCTAGAGATAAGGGCCAGGGGTACTTC. It translates to CSARDKGQGYF.

CDR3 nucleotides: TGTGCCAGCAGCTTAAGTGGGGCATACGAGCAGTACTTC. Translating it yields CASSLSGAYEQYF. The chain recombines TRBV7-2 with TRBJ2-7; a possible D gene is TRBD1 (5 bases). The germline V and J ends were trimmed by 2 bases and 4 bases, with 9 bases remaining between them. The CDR3 runs 13 residues. Per germline, CDR1 SGHTA and CDR2 FQGNSA.